This passage covers 8 T cell receptor beta chains from one sample sequenced in a study of blood T cells in healthy people across ages. The use of a sample-barcoded 5' primer and a J-beta primer mix characterized a second PCR of roughly 6 to 12 cycles. TCRdb recomputed calls from the 5' RACE reads with MiXCR, one row per CDR3 protein. Here the sample spans roughly 1,500,000 distinct CDR3 sequences, approximately 38% being singletons. Sequenced sample: blood. The receptor set was obtained from a woman under 30 in good health.

J is TRBJ1-5 and V is TRBV5-1; D not resolved. V was shortened by 5 bases and J by 0 bases, with 15 bases between the two germline ends. The CDR3 consists of 16 residues. Germline loops: CDR1 SGHRS, CDR2 YFSETQ. The CDR3 here is CASRMEAGYSNQPQHF. CDR3 in DNA: TGCGCCAGCAGGATGGAGGCTGGATATAGCAATCAGCCCCAGCATTTT. The variable domain in full, completed from reference TRBV5-1 and TRBJ1-5, reads KAGVTQTPRYLIKTRGQQVTLSCSPISGHRSVSWYQQTPGQGLQFLFEYFSETQRNKGNFPGRFSGRQFSNSRSEMNVSTLELGDSALYLCASRMEAGYSNQPQHFGDGTRLSIL.

This clonotype showed up many times. CDR3 in DNA: TGCAGCGTTGAATCGACAGGTGAGACCTACGAGCAGTACTTC. It translates to CSVESTGETYEQYF. The V call is TRBV29-1, the J call TRBJ2-7; D might be TRBD1 (6 bases). This CDR3 is built from 14 residues. Germline V CDR1 and CDR2: SQVTM, ANQGSEA. V lost 2 bases, J lost 2 bases, and 13 bases lay in between.

This CDR3 is CASSYSVTGAYNSPLHF. CDR3 in DNA: TGTGCCAGCAGTTACTCGGTCACAGGGGCCTATAATTCACCCCTCCACTTT. The chain carries TRBV6-6 and TRBJ1-6; TRBD1 matches 7 bases. J lost 2 bases, V lost 0 bases, and 4 bases had no gene match. The CDR3 covers 17 residues. Germline CDR1 and CDR2: MNHNY and SVGAGI (reference sequence).

The rearrangement joins TRBV5-6 to TRBJ1-1; D not certain. CDR1 is SGHDT and CDR2 is YYEEEE in the germline V gene. The V end was cut by 4 bases, the J end by 1 base, with 11 bases between. The CDR3 covers 14 residues. The CDR3 DNA reads as TGTGCCAGCAGCCCGGAATGGGGGAACACTGAAGCTTTCTTT. Translation gives CASSPEWGNTEAFF.

The CDR3 reads CATSRGGQGSYNEQFF. The CDR3, as DNA: TGTGCCACCAGCAGAGGAGGACAGGGCTCCTACAATGAGCAGTTCTTC. The chain employs TRBV15 and TRBJ2-1, with TRBD1 matching over 8 bases. The CDR3 length is 16 residues. J was trimmed by 0 bases and V by 1 base; bases with no gene match: 2. Germline V gives CDR1 LNHNV, CDR2 YYDKDF (reference sequence). Full variable domain (missing parts from reference TRBV15 and TRBJ2-1): DAMVIQNPRYQVTQFGKPVTLSCSQTLNHNVMYWYQQKSSQAPKLLFHYYDKDFNNEADTPDNFQSRRPNTSFCFLDIRSPGLGDTAMYLCATSRGGQGSYNEQFFGPGTRLTVL.

This clonotype occurred a few times. V usage is TRBV7-9 and J usage is TRBJ2-3, with 7 bases lining up with TRBD1. Germline CDR1 and CDR2: SEHNR and FQNEAQ (reference sequence). V was pared by 6 bases and J by 2 bases, with 8 bases of the junction left unmatched. The CDR3 consists of 15 residues. CDR3: CASRLTGAFTDTQYF. The CDR3 nucleotides are TGTGCCAGCAGACTAACAGGGGCCTTCACAGATACGCAGTATTTT.

The chain has TRBV7-3 and TRBJ2-1; 10 positions agree with TRBD1. After removal of 5 bases from V and 5 bases from J, the junction contained 9 bases not matched to a gene. The CDR3 contains 16 residues. Germline V gives CDR1 SGHTA, CDR2 FQGTGA. CDR3 nucleotides: TGTGCCAGCAGCCCCCTAGGACAGGGGGATGACAATGAGCAGTTCTTC. The encoded protein is CASSPLGQGDDNEQFF.

V is TRBV20-1 and J is TRBJ2-1; 9 bases are shared with TRBD2. The germline V gene has CDR1 DFQATT and CDR2 SNEGSKA (reference sequence). This CDR3 contains 15 residues. The V and J ends lost 4 bases and 10 bases, in that order; junction bases with no gene match: 14. The CDR3: CSAIIAGVGPWEQFF. CDR3 DNA sequence: TGCAGTGCTATCATAGCGGGAGTCGGACCTTGGGAGCAGTTCTTC.